The 18 T cell receptor beta chains given below trace back to one sample, sequenced in a study of CD8 T cells in Susac syndrome. Roughly 0.45 to 1 ug RNA was reverse transcribed with random hexamers. Each CDR3 protein gets one entry after TCRdb re-called the immunoSEQ multiplex PCR reads with MiXCR. The data contain 130,000 to 150,000 distinct CDR3 sequences, 94% of them seen just once; the ten biggest clones take up about 0.26%. The sequencing input was CD8+ T cells from PBMCs. All receptors derive from a human donor in good health.

This clonotype was picked up a small number of times. The rearrangement uses TRBV29-1 and TRBJ2-1; TRBD1 matches 7 bases. Germline CDR1 SQVTM, CDR2 ANQGSEA. With 4 bases clipped from V and 9 bases from J, the junction kept 9 bases outside the gene matches. This CDR3 region has 13 residues. The CDR3 region has the DNA TGCAGCGTTGCCAGGGGGTTAGTGGGTGAGCAGTTCTTC. This sequence encodes CSVARGLVGEQFF.

The V and J genes are TRBV6-1 and TRBJ2-7, with D perhaps matching TRBD2 (6 bases). Germline CDR1 MNHNS, CDR2 SASEGT. This CDR3 comprises 13 residues. The V and J ends lost 11 bases and 5 bases respectively, with 19 bases between them. The CDR3 sequence is CASGGLSAHEQYF. The CDR3 nucleotides read TGTGCCTCCGGGGGACTGTCGGCCCACGAGCAGTACTTC.

In nucleotides, the CDR3 is TGTGCCAGCAGCTTCCTGCGGGGATCCTACGAGCAGTACTTC. The encoded protein is CASSFLRGSYEQYF. The rearrangement links TRBV7-8 to TRBJ2-7; a possible D gene is TRBD2 (6 bases). V was pared by 3 bases and J by 1 base, with 10 bases between. This CDR3 is built from 14 residues. CDR1 and CDR2 (germline): SGHVS, FQNEAQ.

V and J are TRBV15 and TRBJ1-1; possibly TRBD1 for D (5 bases). There are 14 residues in the CDR3. CDR1 and CDR2 (germline): LNHNV, YYDKDF (reference sequence). Trimming stripped 6 bases from V and 7 bases from J, with 18 bases between. The CDR3 loop reads CATRADSWDGEAFF. The DNA of the CDR3 is TGTGCCACCAGGGCCGACAGTTGGGATGGTGAAGCTTTCTTT.

DNA for the CDR3: TGTGCCAGCAGCTCACAGGGGGCACATGAAAAACTGTTTTTT. Its protein is CASSSQGAHEKLFF. This rearrangement joins TRBV9 to TRBJ1-4; 9 bases agree with TRBD1. Germline trimming cut 4 bases from V and 6 bases from J; bases unmatched to any gene: 4. From germline, CDR1 is SGDLS and CDR2 YYNGEE. CDR3 length: 14 residues.

This rearrangement joins TRBV29-1 to TRBJ2-1; 10 bases are a match to TRBD2. CDR1 is SQVTM, CDR2 ANQGSEA, per germline. There are 13 residues in the CDR3. The trim removed 2 bases at V and 7 bases at J, leaving 2 bases unmatched. CDR3 sequence reads: CSVELAGVNEQFF. The CDR3 DNA reads as TGCAGCGTTGAACTAGCGGGAGTAAATGAGCAGTTCTTC.

The V and J genes are TRBV20-1 and TRBJ2-2, with a possible D match to TRBD2 (6 bases). Germline-derived CDR1 and CDR2 are DFQATT and SNEGSKA (reference sequence). CDR3 length equals 13 residues. Deletions cut 6 bases from V and 0 bases from J, with 8 bases between. CDR3 region: CSAAGTNTGELFF. The CDR3 DNA follows: TGCAGTGCGGCGGGGACGAACACCGGGGAGCTGTTTTTT.

The chain uses TRBV20-1 and TRBJ2-2, with unresolved D. The CDR3 length is 12 residues. Germline assignment: CDR1 DFQATT and CDR2 SNEGSKA (reference sequence). Trimming removed 1 base at V and 8 bases at J, with 8 bases between. The CDR3: CSARAPQGELFF. The CDR3 region has the DNA TGCAGTGCTAGAGCCCCCCAAGGGGAGCTGTTTTTT.

V and J are TRBV29-1 and TRBJ2-1; TRBD2 agrees at 7 bases. Germline-derived CDR1 and CDR2 are SQVTM and ANQGSEA. The junction had 13 bases not matched to a gene; V was cut back by 7 bases and J by 4 bases. The CDR3 loop spans 15 amino acids. The CDR3 DNA sequence: TGCAGCGCTAGTCCGGGGGAGGGCCGGTACAATGAGCAGTTCTTC. It translates to CSASPGEGRYNEQFF.

This chain uses TRBV30 with TRBJ2-6, with TRBD1 matching over 7 bases. The CDR3 length is 17 residues. The germline CDR1 and CDR2 sequences are GTSNPN and SVGIG (reference sequence). Unmatched junction bases numbered 13, after V lost 8 bases and J lost 0 bases. The CDR3 DNA reads as TGTGCCGGGTCCACCGGGACAGCCTCCTCTGGGGCCAACGTCCTGACTTTC. This codes for CAGSTGTASSGANVLTF.

This chain connects TRBV5-8 to TRBJ2-3; D unresolved. CDR1 and CDR2 (germline): SGHTS, YDEGEE. This CDR3 has 14 amino acids. Deletions cut 7 bases from V and 4 bases from J, with 16 bases between. Written as DNA, the CDR3 is TGTGCCAGCGGTCCTTTAGGAGAAGCAGATACGCAGTATTTT. Amino acid sequence: CASGPLGEADTQYF.

The chain recombines TRBV30 with TRBJ2-1; D gene unclear. Trimming stripped 2 bases from V and 7 bases from J, with 9 bases between. This CDR3 contains 12 residues. Germline CDR1 GTSNPN, CDR2 SVGIG (reference sequence). CDR3 sequence reads: CAWSPPPNEQFF. CDR3 nucleotides: TGTGCCTGGAGTCCCCCCCCTAATGAGCAGTTCTTC.

The rearrangement links TRBV19 to TRBJ1-5, with 7 bases that match TRBD1. This CDR3 comprises 17 residues. Germline CDR1 reads LNHDA; CDR2 reads SQIVND (reference sequence). Trimming at V came to 4 bases and at J to 0 bases, leaving 9 bases not matched to a gene. The CDR3: CASSTTGILFSNQPQHF. CDR3 nucleotides: TGTGCCAGTAGTACGACAGGGATCCTCTTTAGCAATCAGCCCCAGCATTTT.

The chain links TRBV27 to TRBJ2-5; 8 bases align to TRBD2. V shed 8 bases, J shed 3 bases, and the junction held 5 bases outside the gene matches. Germline lookup yields CDR1 MNHEY and CDR2 SMNVEV (reference sequence). The length of the CDR3 is 13 residues. CDR3 in DNA: TGTGCCAGCCGGCCGGGACTAGAAGAGACCCAGTACTTC. Protein sequence: CASRPGLEETQYF.

The chain is built from TRBV24-1 and TRBJ2-3, with D possibly TRBD2 on 6 matching bases. Trimming stripped 7 bases from V and 4 bases from J, with 11 bases between. Germline CDR1 is KGHDR and CDR2 is SFDVKD. CDR3 length: 13 amino acids. CDR3 nucleotides: TGTGCCACCAGGCAGGAGGGTGCAGATACGCAGTATTTT. This sequence encodes CATRQEGADTQYF.

V is TRBV9 and J is TRBJ1-1; D gene unclear. Trimming shortened V by 0 bases and J by 0 bases, and 12 bases separated the two germline ends. The CDR3 has 16 residues. The germline V gene encodes CDR1 SGDLS and CDR2 YYNGEE. CDR3 DNA: TGTGCCAGCAGCGTAGGGTCCGCGACGATGAACACTGAAGCTTTCTTT. Translation: CASSVGSATMNTEAFF.

The chain's CDR3 is CASHGGQGGNQPQHF. CDR3 sequence (DNA): TGTGCCAGCCACGGGGGGCAAGGGGGCAATCAGCCCCAGCATTTT. This rearrangement joins TRBV12-3 or TRBV12-4 to TRBJ1-5, with D possibly matching TRBD1 (6 bases). CDR3 length: 15 amino acids. Trimming pared 8 bases from V and 2 bases from J, leaving 16 bases between.

This chain joins TRBV9 and TRBJ2-2; D is ambiguous. V lost 5 bases and J lost 4, with 6 bases in between. This CDR3 has 12 amino acids. Germline V lookup: CDR1 SGDLS, CDR2 YYNGEE. The CDR3 sequence is CASSRGTGELFF. CDR3 DNA: TGTGCCAGCAGTCGTGGCACCGGGGAGCTGTTTTTT.